These T cell receptor beta chains were read from a single sample in a study of shared clonotypes between healthy human individuals. TCRdb's copy holds only in-frame clones and misses some; the assay was immunoSEQ multiplex PCR. The repertoire holds some 1 million clones, more than 60% seen once, with roughly 1.5% in the top ten. The sequenced material came from memory CD4+ T cells sorted from blood. These TCRs come from a man in his late teens or twenties in good health. Each CDR3 is given with its conserved first and last residue. Fields, in order: V gene, clone size, J gene, D gene, CDR3 protein, CDR3 DNA. D genes are given only for firm matches. Size values are once, few and many counts, or a class for expanded clones, and some rows have none.

v_call: TRBV30
clone_size: -
j_call: TRBJ2-2
d_call: -
cdr3_aa: CAWSSGYRGTGELFF
cdr3_nt: TGTGCCTGGAGTTCTGGATACAGAGGTACCGGGGAGCTGTTTTTT

v_call: TRBV27
clone_size: -
j_call: TRBJ1-2
d_call: TRBD1
cdr3_aa: CASSLRAGGPNYGYTF
cdr3_nt: TGTGCCAGCAGTTTACGTGCAGGGGGCCCAAACTATGGCTACACCTTC

v_call: TRBV5-1
clone_size: -
j_call: TRBJ1-2
d_call: -
cdr3_aa: CASSLDQTGNYGYTF
cdr3_nt: TGCGCCAGCAGCTTGGATCAGACAGGAAACTATGGCTACACCTTC

v_call: TRBV7-2
clone_size: -
j_call: TRBJ2-5
d_call: -
cdr3_aa: CASSYSETQYF
cdr3_nt: TGTGCCAGCAGCTACTCTGAGACCCAGTACTTC

v_call: TRBV9
clone_size: -
j_call: TRBJ1-3
d_call: -
cdr3_aa: CASNRDTGNTIYF
cdr3_nt: TGTGCCAGCAACCGGGACACTGGAAACACCATATATTTT

v_call: TRBV5-4
clone_size: -
j_call: TRBJ2-5
d_call: -
cdr3_aa: CASSFGGQETQYF
cdr3_nt: TGTGCCAGCAGCTTTGGGGGCCAGGAGACCCAGTACTTC

v_call: TRBV30
clone_size: -
j_call: TRBJ1-1
d_call: -
cdr3_aa: CAWRSSRGYTEAFF
cdr3_nt: TGTGCCTGGAGGTCCAGCAGGGGTTACACTGAAGCTTTCTTT

v_call: TRBV19
clone_size: -
j_call: TRBJ2-7
d_call: -
cdr3_aa: CASSASTRGAYEQYF
cdr3_nt: TGTGCCAGTAGTGCCTCAACCAGGGGGGCCTACGAGCAGTACTTC

v_call: TRBV30
clone_size: -
j_call: TRBJ2-3
d_call: TRBD2
cdr3_aa: CAWSDREGMDTQYF
cdr3_nt: TGTGCCTGGAGTGACCGGGAGGGGATGGATACGCAGTATTTT

v_call: TRBV27
clone_size: -
j_call: TRBJ2-1
d_call: TRBD1
cdr3_aa: CASSPRGLEQFF
cdr3_nt: TGTGCCAGCAGCCCCAGGGGGCTGGAGCAGTTCTTC

v_call: TRBV29-1
clone_size: few
j_call: TRBJ1-1
d_call: -
cdr3_aa: CSVRGVGTEAFF
cdr3_nt: TGCAGCGTTCGGGGGGTCGGCACTGAAGCTTTCTTT

v_call: TRBV5-1
clone_size: -
j_call: TRBJ1-6
d_call: -
cdr3_aa: CASSPGARVGILRNSPLHF
cdr3_nt: TGCGCCAGCAGCCCCGGGGCGAGGGTCGGAATTTTGCGGAATTCACCCCTCCACTTT

v_call: TRBV2
clone_size: -
j_call: TRBJ2-1
d_call: -
cdr3_aa: CASSQNEQFF
cdr3_nt: TGTGCCAGCAGTCAGAATGAGCAGTTCTTC

v_call: TRBV27
clone_size: -
j_call: TRBJ2-7
d_call: -
cdr3_aa: CASRVRRGGGSVYEQYF
cdr3_nt: TGTGCCAGCAGAGTCCGCCGAGGGGGCGGGAGCGTCTACGAGCAGTACTTC

v_call: TRBV5-1
clone_size: -
j_call: TRBJ2-7
d_call: -
cdr3_aa: CASSPGVVAYEQYF
cdr3_nt: TGCGCCAGCAGCCCAGGGGTTGTAGCCTACGAGCAGTACTTC

v_call: TRBV4-1
clone_size: once
j_call: TRBJ1-3
d_call: -
cdr3_aa: CASSAGQLSGNTIYF
cdr3_nt: TGCGCCAGCAGCGCCGGACAGCTCTCTGGAAACACCATATATTTT

v_call: TRBV6-1
clone_size: -
j_call: TRBJ1-2
d_call: -
cdr3_aa: CASSERQYYGYTF
cdr3_nt: TGTGCCAGCAGCGAAAGGCAGTACTATGGCTACACCTTC

v_call: TRBV5-1
clone_size: few
j_call: TRBJ1-1
d_call: TRBD1
cdr3_aa: CASSERGAQGANTEAFF
cdr3_nt: TGCGCCAGCAGCGAGAGGGGGGCGCAGGGGGCGAACACTGAAGCTTTCTTT

v_call: TRBV5-1
clone_size: -
j_call: TRBJ1-1
d_call: -
cdr3_aa: CASSLSSGSMNTEAFF
cdr3_nt: TGCGCCAGCAGCTTGTCATCCGGGAGTATGAACACTGAAGCTTTCTTT

v_call: TRBV10-3
clone_size: few
j_call: TRBJ2-2
d_call: TRBD1
cdr3_aa: CAISERDRNTGELFF
cdr3_nt: TGTGCCATCAGTGAGCGGGACAGGAACACCGGGGAGCTGTTTTTT

v_call: TRBV10-3
clone_size: -
j_call: TRBJ2-2
d_call: -
cdr3_aa: CAISRTGSNTGELFF
cdr3_nt: TGTGCCATCAGTCGGACGGGATCTAACACCGGGGAGCTGTTTTTT

v_call: TRBV5-1
clone_size: -
j_call: TRBJ2-7
d_call: -
cdr3_aa: CASSQGTWDEQYF
cdr3_nt: TGCGCCAGCAGTCAGGGGACTTGGGACGAGCAGTACTTC

v_call: TRBV5-1
clone_size: -
j_call: TRBJ1-1
d_call: -
cdr3_aa: CASSLRWGGEAFF
cdr3_nt: TGCGCCAGCAGCCTCCGGTGGGGGGGTGAAGCTTTCTTT

v_call: TRBV4-1
clone_size: -
j_call: TRBJ1-6
d_call: -
cdr3_aa: CASSQDSDSPLHF
cdr3_nt: TGCGCCAGCAGCCAAGATTCGGATTCACCCCTCCACTTT

v_call: TRBV19
clone_size: few
j_call: TRBJ1-2
d_call: -
cdr3_aa: CASRINREKNYGYTF
cdr3_nt: TGTGCCAGTAGAATAAACAGGGAAAAAAACTATGGCTACACCTTC

v_call: TRBV2
clone_size: -
j_call: TRBJ2-1
d_call: TRBD2
cdr3_aa: CASSVDPPGLAGSNEQFF
cdr3_nt: TGTGCCAGCAGTGTGGATCCCCCGGGACTAGCGGGTTCGAATGAGCAGTTCTTC

v_call: TRBV5-1
clone_size: -
j_call: TRBJ2-7
d_call: -
cdr3_aa: CASSLEWGHEQYF
cdr3_nt: TGCGCCAGCAGCTTGGAATGGGGGCACGAGCAGTACTTC

v_call: TRBV30
clone_size: -
j_call: TRBJ2-7
d_call: -
cdr3_aa: CAWSPGRKADEQYF
cdr3_nt: TGTGCCTGGAGTCCCGGACGAAAGGCAGACGAGCAGTACTTC

v_call: TRBV7-9
clone_size: once
j_call: TRBJ2-1
d_call: TRBD2
cdr3_aa: CASSFRGVDEQFF
cdr3_nt: TGTGCCAGCAGCTTCCGGGGGGTGGATGAGCAGTTCTTC

v_call: TRBV7-6
clone_size: -
j_call: TRBJ2-3
d_call: TRBD2
cdr3_aa: CASSLRELAGADTQYF
cdr3_nt: TGTGCCAGCAGCTTACGGGAACTAGCGGGAGCAGATACGCAGTATTTT

v_call: TRBV6-6
clone_size: -
j_call: TRBJ2-5
d_call: -
cdr3_aa: CASSGDWTVQETQYF
cdr3_nt: TGTGCCAGCAGTGGCGACTGGACAGTTCAAGAGACCCAGTACTTC

v_call: TRBV5-8
clone_size: -
j_call: TRBJ2-2
d_call: -
cdr3_aa: CASSLVIGELFF
cdr3_nt: TGTGCCAGCAGCTTGGTTATCGGGGAGCTGTTTTTT

v_call: TRBV7-2
clone_size: -
j_call: TRBJ2-4
d_call: TRBD1
cdr3_aa: CASSLDRVQNIQYF
cdr3_nt: TGTGCCAGCAGCTTGGACAGGGTGCAAAACATTCAGTACTTC

v_call: TRBV14
clone_size: -
j_call: TRBJ2-5
d_call: TRBD1
cdr3_aa: CASSSRTGRGETQYF
cdr3_nt: TGTGCCAGCAGCTCGAGGACAGGGAGAGGGGAGACCCAGTACTTC

v_call: TRBV18
clone_size: -
j_call: TRBJ2-7
d_call: TRBD1
cdr3_aa: CASSPQGQGIYEQYF
cdr3_nt: TGTGCCAGCTCACCACAGGGACAGGGAATCTACGAGCAGTACTTC

v_call: TRBV4-1
clone_size: few
j_call: TRBJ2-1
d_call: TRBD2
cdr3_aa: CASSQERDPGLASPGSYNEQFF
cdr3_nt: TGCGCCAGCAGCCAAGAGAGGGATCCGGGACTAGCCTCTCCTGGCTCCTACAATGAGCAGTTCTTC

v_call: TRBV18
clone_size: -
j_call: TRBJ2-7
d_call: -
cdr3_aa: CASSPAASYEQYF
cdr3_nt: TGTGCCAGCTCACCGGCGGCTTCCTACGAGCAGTACTTC

v_call: TRBV2
clone_size: -
j_call: TRBJ1-3
d_call: TRBD1
cdr3_aa: CASSSPPTGGIRNTIYF
cdr3_nt: TGTGCCAGCAGCAGCCCACCCACAGGGGGTATTCGAAACACCATATATTTT

v_call: TRBV5-6
clone_size: -
j_call: TRBJ2-1
d_call: -
cdr3_aa: CASSYGPILYNEQFF
cdr3_nt: TGTGCCAGCAGCTACGGACCGATCCTTTACAATGAGCAGTTCTTC

v_call: TRBV9
clone_size: few
j_call: TRBJ2-5
d_call: TRBD2
cdr3_aa: CASSVGGSGRAGETQYF
cdr3_nt: TGTGCCAGCAGCGTAGGAGGTAGCGGGAGGGCCGGAGAGACCCAGTACTTC

v_call: TRBV6-5
clone_size: -
j_call: TRBJ2-7
d_call: -
cdr3_aa: CASSTGLSYEQYF
cdr3_nt: TGTGCCAGCAGTACCGGGCTATCCTACGAGCAGTACTTC

v_call: TRBV5-1
clone_size: -
j_call: TRBJ2-7
d_call: TRBD1
cdr3_aa: CASSTRDRGLEQYF
cdr3_nt: TGCGCCAGCAGCACCCGGGACAGGGGGCTTGAGCAGTACTTC

v_call: TRBV5-1
clone_size: -
j_call: TRBJ2-5
d_call: TRBD2
cdr3_aa: CASSHIPTLAGVSVKTQYF
cdr3_nt: TGCGCCAGCAGCCATATACCAACTCTAGCGGGAGTGTCTGTGAAGACCCAGTACTTC

v_call: TRBV5-8
clone_size: -
j_call: TRBJ2-2
d_call: -
cdr3_aa: CASSLARRYSGELFF
cdr3_nt: TGTGCCAGCAGCTTGGCTAGGAGATATTCCGGGGAGCTGTTTTTT

v_call: TRBV6-5
clone_size: -
j_call: TRBJ2-5
d_call: -
cdr3_aa: CASTPRGAQQETQYF
cdr3_nt: TGTGCCAGCACCCCAAGGGGGGCGCAACAAGAGACCCAGTACTTC

v_call: TRBV19
clone_size: -
j_call: TRBJ2-3
d_call: -
cdr3_aa: CASSIWGDPDTQYF
cdr3_nt: TGTGCCAGTAGTATATGGGGGGACCCAGATACGCAGTATTTT

v_call: TRBV11-2
clone_size: -
j_call: TRBJ1-3
d_call: TRBD1
cdr3_aa: CASSGLDRSSGNTIYF
cdr3_nt: TGTGCCAGCAGCGGACTGGACAGGAGCTCTGGAAACACCATATATTTT

v_call: TRBV30
clone_size: once
j_call: TRBJ1-4
d_call: -
cdr3_aa: CAWSVQGFRGKLFF
cdr3_nt: TGTGCCTGGAGTGTACAAGGTTTTCGTGGAAAACTGTTTTTT

v_call: TRBV30
clone_size: few
j_call: TRBJ1-6
d_call: -
cdr3_aa: CAWSRSDSPLHF
cdr3_nt: TGTGCCTGGAGTCGGTCGGATTCACCCCTCCACTTT

v_call: TRBV5-1
clone_size: few
j_call: TRBJ2-5
d_call: -
cdr3_aa: CASSLASGLGETQYF
cdr3_nt: TGCGCCAGCAGCTTGGCCTCTGGGCTTGGAGAGACCCAGTACTTC

v_call: TRBV11-2
clone_size: -
j_call: TRBJ1-2
d_call: TRBD1
cdr3_aa: CASSISGGGRGYTF
cdr3_nt: TGTGCCAGCAGCATTTCAGGGGGCGGTAGGGGCTACACCTTC

v_call: TRBV28
clone_size: -
j_call: TRBJ2-7
d_call: TRBD1
cdr3_aa: CASSELGTGAGEYF
cdr3_nt: TGTGCCAGCAGTGAATTAGGGACAGGGGCCGGGGAGTACTTC

v_call: TRBV11-1
clone_size: -
j_call: TRBJ2-3
d_call: -
cdr3_aa: CASSGGRGADTQYF
cdr3_nt: TGTGCCAGCAGCGGAGGGAGAGGGGCAGATACGCAGTATTTT

v_call: TRBV30
clone_size: -
j_call: TRBJ2-1
d_call: -
cdr3_aa: CAWMLKRDGEQFF
cdr3_nt: TGTGCCTGGATGTTAAAACGGGACGGTGAGCAGTTCTTC

v_call: TRBV5-6
clone_size: -
j_call: TRBJ2-7
d_call: -
cdr3_aa: CASREQMFYEQYF
cdr3_nt: TGTGCCAGCAGGGAACAGATGTTCTACGAGCAGTACTTC

v_call: TRBV5-1
clone_size: -
j_call: TRBJ1-1
d_call: TRBD1
cdr3_aa: CASSTDRVNTEAFF
cdr3_nt: TGCGCCAGCAGCACGGACAGGGTAAACACTGAAGCTTTCTTT

v_call: TRBV5-1
clone_size: -
j_call: TRBJ1-2
d_call: TRBD1
cdr3_aa: CASSSRGGYGYTF
cdr3_nt: TGCGCCAGCAGTTCCAGGGGGGGCTATGGCTACACCTTC

v_call: TRBV5-1
clone_size: -
j_call: TRBJ1-5
d_call: TRBD1
cdr3_aa: CASSPGTGQNQPQHF
cdr3_nt: TGCGCCAGCAGCCCGGGGACAGGGCAAAATCAGCCCCAGCATTTT

v_call: TRBV7-2
clone_size: once
j_call: TRBJ2-3
d_call: TRBD2
cdr3_aa: CASSFTSGKRDTQYF
cdr3_nt: TGTGCCAGCAGCTTTACTAGCGGGAAGAGGGATACGCAGTATTTT